This T cell receptor beta chain was sequenced during a study of T cell repertoires in cytomegalovirus infection. The wider study: Indications came from public TCR beta signatures; they pointed to CMV infection and to a matching HLA type.

Germline V gene sequence: CDR1 SGDLS, CDR2 YYNGEE. V lost 0 bases, J lost 6 bases, and 13 bases lay in between. The CDR3 is 15 amino acids. TCRdb called the reads again in MiXCR, with one record for every CDR3 protein. Here the sample spans 700,000 to 950,000 distinct CDR3 sequences, approximately 29% being singletons. Note on this clonotype: The antigen is undetermined.

The clonotype comes from a human donor in good health (CMV status not recorded). Some clones in this sample may be carry-over from other donors' samples. The rearrangement links TRBV9 to TRBJ1-5; D is perhaps TRBD1 (6 bases). Material: cultured CD8+ T cells from PBMCs, obtained from culture after CMV antigen stimulation. CDR3 sequence: CASSVGGGASQPQHF. As DNA, the CDR3 is TGTGCCAGCAGCGTAGGTGGGGGGGCTAGTCAGCCCCAGCATTTT.